The 32 T cell receptor beta chains below come from one sample, sequenced in a study of regulatory T cells in long-lasting Graves disease. As for time point: persistent/refractory GD, antithyroid drugs over 5 years with positive TRAb. Researchers made the TCR library from RNA that was extracted from PBMCs. HTBI primers from iRepertoire and Arm-PCR of CDR3 regions yielded the TCR beta libraries. TCRdb independently ran MiXCR on the multiplex PCR reads; one entry per CDR3 protein. The sample includes roughly 300,000 distinct CDR3 sequences, around 20% of them seen just once. Material: peripheral blood mononuclear cells (PBMCs), obtained when the disease was refractory, from a patient treated with antithyroid drugs. The receptor set was obtained from a female donor with Graves disease.

The table lists this clonotype with a count of one. Since a much larger clone is just one base distant, this may be a read error. The chain combines TRBV6-5 with TRBJ1-1; a weak D match, TRBD1 (5 bases). Trimming left V 2 bases short and J 4 bases short, with 14 bases between. The CDR3 totals 15 residues. Germline CDR1 reads MNHEY; CDR2 reads SVGAGI. CDR3 region: CASSYGAPSSTEAFF. The CDR3 DNA reads as TGTGCCAGCAGTTACGGGGCGCCGTCGAGCACTGAAGCTTTCTTT.

This chain joins TRBV4-3 and TRBJ2-7; TRBD1 might be the D (6 bases). CDR3 length equals 15 residues. The V end was cut by 0 bases, the J end by 3 bases, with 12 bases between. Germline CDR1 LGHNA, CDR2 YSLEER. Written as DNA, the CDR3 is TGCGCCAGCAGCCAAGACAGGGGCCGTTTCTACGAGCAGTACTTC. It encodes CASSQDRGRFYEQYF.

A word on this clonotype: A far larger clone is just one base off, so this is likely a read error. The chain employs TRBV7-9 and TRBJ2-5; unclear D gene. The CDR3 sequence is 12 residues long. Germline values: CDR1 SEHNR, CDR2 FQNEAQ (reference sequence). CDR3 nucleotides: TGTGCCAGCAGCTTAGGACCGGAGACCCAGTGCTTC. This codes for CASSLGPETQCF.

This clonotype was seen ten or more times. This rearrangement joins TRBV4-1 to TRBJ2-5; the match to TRBD2 covers 11 bases. There are 17 residues in the CDR3. From germline, CDR1 is MGHRA and CDR2 YSYEKL. J gave up 4 bases and V 4 bases, and 11 bases lay outside the gene matches. CDR3 protein: CASSLQKLAGDVETQYF. Here the CDR3 DNA reads TGCGCCAGCAGCCTCCAAAAACTAGCGGGAGACGTAGAGACCCAGTACTTC.

This clonotype was detected many times. This sequence joins TRBV5-1 and TRBJ2-7; D may be TRBD2 (6 bases). Germline V CDR1 and CDR2: SGHRS, YFSETQ. CDR3 length: 14 residues. V lost 3 bases and J lost 7, with 17 bases in between. The CDR3 coding sequence is TGCGCCAGCAGCTCTTTTCGGGGGATGCGGGAGCAGTACTTC. Its translation: CASSSFRGMREQYF.

Concerning this clonotype itself: A read error may account for a junction end that differs from germline. This sequence joins TRBV12-3 or TRBV12-4 and TRBJ1-1, with D uncertain. The length of the CDR3 is 14 residues. CDR3 nucleotides: TGTGCCAGCAGTTTAGTCAGACGGAACACTGAAACTTTCTTT. Its translation: CASSLVRRNTETFF.

This clonotype was seen many times. The chain joins TRBV20-1 to TRBJ2-4, with D possibly matching TRBD1 (6 bases). V was shortened by 1 base and J by 9 bases, with 16 bases between the two germline ends. The CDR3 covers 14 residues. In germline, CDR1 is DFQATT, CDR2 SNEGSKA (reference sequence). As DNA, the CDR3 is TGCAGTGCTAGAGTCGGCAGGGGCGAGGGCATTCAGTACTTC. Its translation: CSARVGRGEGIQYF.

This clonotype was counted ten times or more. The chain links TRBV2 to TRBJ2-2, with D perhaps given as TRBD1 or TRBD2 (5 bases each). Germline CDR1 reads SNHLY; CDR2 reads FYNNEI. There are 15 residues in the CDR3. V was cut by 6 bases and J by 3 bases, with 14 bases left in between. In DNA, the CDR3 is TGTGCCAGCAGCCGGAGAGAGGGACACACCGGGGAGCTGTTTTTT. This encodes CASSRREGHTGELFF.

The chain employs TRBV7-9 and TRBJ1-4; D perhaps matches TRBD1 (5 bases). The germline CDR1 and CDR2 sequences are SEHNR and FQNEAQ (reference sequence). The CDR3 extends over 15 amino acids. The V end was cut by 8 bases, the J end by 8 bases, with 21 bases between. CDR3 nucleotides: TGTGCCAGCCAACCAGAGGGCAGGGCATGGGAAAAACTGTTTTTT. It is translated as CASQPEGRAWEKLFF. Together with reference TRBV7-9 and TRBJ1-4, the CDR3 gives the full variable domain: DTGVSQNPRHKITKRGQNVTFRCDPISEHNRLYWYRQTLGQGPEFLTYFQNEAQLEKSRLLSDRFSAERPKGSFSTLEIQRTEQGDSAMYLCASQPEGRAWEKLFFGSGTQLSVL.

This clonotype was found many times. The rearrangement joins TRBV29-1 to TRBJ2-7; D is possibly TRBD1 (6 bases). The CDR3 contains 13 residues. V was clipped by 4 bases and J by 2 bases, with 12 bases between them. In germline, CDR1 is SQVTM, CDR2 ANQGSEA. The CDR3 spells CSVVTGRTYEQYF. The CDR3 nucleotides are TGCAGCGTTGTAACAGGGAGAACCTACGAGCAGTACTTC.

This clonotype was recorded at least ten times. This rearrangement joins TRBV6-1 to TRBJ1-4; D not certain. The CDR3 is made up of 16 amino acids. V was trimmed by 1 base and J by 0 bases, leaving 9 bases between them. The germline V gene encodes CDR1 MNHNS and CDR2 SASEGT. DNA for the CDR3: TGTGCCAGCAGTGAAGTGGCAGGTGCAACTAATGAAAAACTGTTTTTT. This codes for CASSEVAGATNEKLFF.

This clonotype was observed many times. The rearrangement uses TRBV12-3 or TRBV12-4 and TRBJ1-1; 8 nucleotides align to TRBD1. V shed 3 bases, J shed 0 bases, and the junction held 6 bases outside the gene matches. The CDR3 consists of 16 residues. The CDR3 spells CASSLGGTGVNTEAFF. For the CDR3, the DNA is TGTGCCAGCAGTTTGGGGGGGACAGGAGTGAACACTGAAGCTTTCTTT.

J is TRBJ1-2 and V is TRBV6-2 or TRBV6-3, with TRBD1 identical over 8 bases. Germline-derived CDR1 and CDR2 are MNHEY and SVGEGT. V dropped 8 bases and J dropped 6; count of bases not matched to a gene: 8. CDR3 size: 13 residues. The CDR3 sequence is CASDRGGIDGYTF. The DNA of the CDR3 is TGTGCCAGCGACAGGGGAGGTATTGATGGCTACACCTTC.

This clonotype was picked up many times. This chain's CDR3 is CASSFSLPTPGDYGYTF. The CDR3 DNA reads as TGTGCCAGCAGCTTTTCCTTGCCTACCCCAGGGGACTATGGCTACACCTTC. This chain links TRBV7-9 with TRBJ1-2, with D tentatively TRBD1 (6 bases). Germline loops: CDR1 SEHNR, CDR2 FQNEAQ (reference sequence). CDR3 length equals 17 residues. Trimming took off 3 bases at V and 3 bases at J, with 20 bases between the two ends.

This clonotype appeared a few times. The chain joins TRBV3-1 to TRBJ2-7; D might be TRBD2 (5 bases). This CDR3 contains 16 residues. CDR1 LGHDT and CDR2 YNNKEL come from the germline V gene (reference sequence). The germline V and J ends were trimmed by 2 bases and 5 bases, with 19 bases remaining between them. The CDR3 coding sequence is TGTGCCAGCAGCCAATCTCCCCACGGGGTTTGGAACGAGCAGTACTTC. Translated, it gives CASSQSPHGVWNEQYF.

This clonotype was found many times. The chain joins TRBV28 to TRBJ1-2; the D is unclear. The length of the CDR3 is 14 residues. V was pared by 3 bases and J by 4 bases, with 12 bases between. The germline gives CDR1 MDHEN, CDR2 SYDVKM. CDR3 loop: CASSFGVLPYGYTF. CDR3 bases: TGTGCCAGCAGTTTCGGGGTACTCCCCTATGGCTACACCTTC.

This clonotype was counted many times. The chain uses TRBV7-2 and TRBJ1-2; maybe TRBD1 (6 bases). The CDR3 extends over 15 amino acids. With 1 base removed from V and 3 bases from J, the gap between germline ends came to 12 bases. Germline lookup yields CDR1 SGHTA and CDR2 FQGNSA. DNA for the CDR3: TGTGCCAGCAGCTTAGTTGGGGGGCGCGACTATGGCTACACCTTC. This encodes CASSLVGGRDYGYTF.

The sample holds many counts of this clonotype. The chain uses TRBV2 and TRBJ2-5; either TRBD1 or TRBD2 may fit D (5 bases each). Germline CDR1 reads SNHLY; CDR2 reads FYNNEI. The CDR3 contains 16 residues. Trimming shortened V by 7 bases and J by 4 bases, and 22 bases separated the two germline ends. CDR3 amino acids: CASKESPGRPGETQYF. The DNA of the CDR3 is TGTGCCAGCAAAGAGAGCCCGGGACGCCCAGGAGAGACCCAGTACTTC.

This clonotype was seen only once. The CDR3 DNA reads TGCGCCAGCAGCTATGGACAGAGCCAAGAGACCCAGTACTTC. Residues: CASSYGQSQETQYF. The chain joins TRBV5-1 to TRBJ2-5; the D gene is possibly TRBD1 (6 bases). Trimming took 3 bases from V and 1 from J, leaving 10 bases between them. CDR3 length: 14 amino acids. Germline V CDR1 and CDR2: SGHRS, YFSETQ.

The chain recombines TRBV7-2 with TRBJ2-5, with 9 bases identical to TRBD1. The length of the CDR3 is 15 residues. Germline V CDR1 and CDR2: SGHTA, FQGNSA. The V segment lost 3 bases and the J segment 4 bases; nucleotides outside the gene matches: 6. The CDR3 is CASSLDRGGRETQYF. The DNA for the CDR3 is TGTGCCAGCAGCTTGGACAGGGGTGGCAGAGAGACCCAGTACTTC.

J is TRBJ2-1 and V is TRBV14; 9 positions agree with TRBD2. The CDR3 has 16 amino acids. The V gene's germline CDR1 is SGHDN and CDR2 FVKESK. With 4 bases clipped from V and 6 bases from J, the junction kept 10 bases outside the gene matches. CDR3 residues: CASSPLGLARINEQFF. The CDR3 region has the DNA TGTGCCAGCAGCCCACTCGGACTAGCGCGGATCAATGAGCAGTTCTTC.

This clonotype was seen a handful of times. This rearrangement joins TRBV11-2 to TRBJ2-7; 12 nucleotides match TRBD2. V lost 5 bases to trimming and J lost 2 bases; unmatched junction nucleotides: 4. CDR1 and CDR2 (germline): SGHAT, FQNNGV. The CDR3 loop spans 15 amino acids. CDR3 residues: CASSRLAGGPYEQYF. CDR3 in DNA: TGTGCCAGCAGCCGCCTAGCGGGAGGGCCCTACGAGCAGTACTTC.

V gene TRBV11-2 combines with J gene TRBJ2-7, with 11 bases lining up with TRBD2. In germline, CDR1 is SGHAT, CDR2 FQNNGV. This CDR3 region has 16 residues. The trim removed 4 bases at V and 9 bases at J, leaving 14 bases unmatched. The CDR3 nucleotides read TGTGCCAGCAGCTGGGACGTTAGCGGGAGGGGTCCGGGGCAGTACTTC. Translation: CASSWDVSGRGPGQYF.

A word on this clonotype: A much larger clone differs from this one at a single base, so this may be a read error. Written as DNA, the CDR3 is TGTGCCAGCAGCTTAGATCAGTCGGGCCAGTACTTC. It specifies CASSLDQSGQYF. The chain couples TRBV11-2 to TRBJ2-7; the D is unclear. The ends were cut back, 0 bases at V and 10 bases at J, with 10 bases in the middle. From germline, CDR1 is SGHAT and CDR2 FQNNGV. The CDR3 has 12 amino acids.

This clonotype was detected ten times or more. V usage is TRBV7-2 and J usage is TRBJ2-7, with D possibly matching TRBD2 (6 bases). Germline V CDR1 and CDR2: SGHTA, FQGNSA. The CDR3 length is 14 residues. V was trimmed by 1 base and J by 1 base, leaving 8 bases between them. CDR3 coding DNA: TGTGCCAGCAGCTTAGAGCGGGCGTCCTACGAGCAGTACTTC. Its protein is CASSLERASYEQYF.

This clonotype has a count of ten or more. The chain employs TRBV12-3 or TRBV12-4 and TRBJ1-1; the D gene is possibly TRBD1 (5 bases). CDR3 length: 11 amino acids. Trimming took off 3 bases at V and 9 bases at J, with 8 bases between the two ends. CDR3 region: CASSLAGQAFF. Written as DNA, the CDR3 is TGTGCCAGCAGTTTGGCAGGGCAAGCTTTCTTT.

This chain links TRBV27 with TRBJ2-7; D may be TRBD1 (6 bases). Trimming took 2 bases from V and 3 from J, leaving 11 bases between them. This CDR3 has 14 amino acids. The germline gives CDR1 MNHEY, CDR2 SMNVEV (reference sequence). CDR3 protein: CASSLAGDFYEQYF. In nucleotides, the CDR3 is TGTGCCAGCAGTTTAGCAGGGGATTTCTACGAGCAGTACTTC.

This chain joins TRBV7-2 and TRBJ2-3; TRBD1 matches at 9 bases. The junction had 10 bases not matched to a gene; V was cut back by 5 bases and J by 4 bases. Germline CDR1 is SGHTA and CDR2 is FQGNSA. The CDR3 runs to 16 residues. CDR3 residues: CASSPHRGQRPDTQYF. In DNA, the CDR3 is TGTGCCAGCAGCCCACACAGGGGGCAAAGGCCAGATACGCAGTATTTT.

The gene calls are TRBV7-2 and TRBJ2-5; D could derive from TRBD1 or TRBD2 (6 bases each). The ends were cut back, 5 bases at V and 5 bases at J, with 21 bases in the middle. The germline V gene encodes CDR1 SGHTA and CDR2 FQGNSA. This CDR3 has 16 residues. CDR3 loop: CASSAEMGGAEETQYF. The CDR3, as DNA: TGTGCCAGCAGCGCAGAGATGGGGGGCGCGGAGGAGACCCAGTACTTC. Filled out from reference TRBV7-2 and TRBJ2-5, the complete variable domain reads GAGVSQSPSNKVTEKGKDVELRCDPISGHTALYWYRQSLGQGLEFLIYFQGNSAPDKSGLPSDRFSAERTGGSVSTLTIQRTQQEDSAVYLCASSAEMGGAEETQYFGPGTRLLVL.

The chain couples TRBV9 to TRBJ2-7; 7 bases agree with TRBD1. The CDR3 loop spans 16 amino acids. V was pared by 4 bases and J by 5 bases, with 15 bases of the junction left unmatched. Germline loops: CDR1 SGDLS, CDR2 YYNGEE. This CDR3 reads CASSPRGTGAPDEQYF. The CDR3 region has the DNA TGTGCCAGCAGCCCTCGAGGTACAGGGGCCCCAGACGAGCAGTACTTC. The full variable domain, with the rest looked up from reference TRBV9 and TRBJ2-7, is DSGVTQTPKHLITATGQRVTLRCSPRSGDLSVYWYQQSLDQGLQFLIQYYNGEERAKGNILERFSAQQFPDLHSELNLSSLELGDSALYFCASSPRGTGAPDEQYFGPGTRLTVT.

This clonotype came up many times. The V and J genes are TRBV3-1 and TRBJ1-1, with 8 bases aligning to TRBD1. V was clipped by 2 bases and J by 6 bases; unmatched bases: 5. Per germline, CDR1 LGHDT and CDR2 YNNKEL (reference sequence). CDR3 length equals 14 residues. CDR3 nucleotides: TGTGCCAGCAGCCAACATGGACAGGGCGCTGAAGCTTTCTTT. This sequence encodes CASSQHGQGAEAFF.

This clonotype was picked up many times. This chain connects TRBV11-2 to TRBJ2-7; 8 nucleotides align to TRBD1. The CDR3 extends over 15 amino acids. Germline CDR1 reads SGHAT; CDR2 reads FQNNGV. Losses at the gene ends were 6 bases for V and 3 bases for J; bases not matched to a gene: 10. CDR3 DNA: TGTGCCAGCAGACCCAAGACAGGGGACCACTACGAGCAGTACTTC. Encoded protein: CASRPKTGDHYEQYF.